This T cell receptor beta chain is drawn from a study of spatial heterogeneity in lung cancer (dated by TCRdb to between 2018 and 2020). General notes on the study: Beta-chain transcripts were consistently detected in greater numbers than alpha-chain transcripts, which likely reflected higher beta-chain transcript abundance. In tumor regions, TCR transcript counts showed a strong correlation with a T cell transcriptional module score derived from matched bulk RNA-seq. At surgery, 200 to 250 tumor regions, 64 matched nontumor lung samples and 56 PBMC samples were TCR-sequenced for both alpha and beta chains. The study linked features of the TCR repertoire to counts of nonsynonymous mutations, which were determined by whole-exome sequencing of tumor tissue. In the raw uncorrected reads, each unique combination of TCR and UMI appeared more than ten times on average. The study quantitatively compared TCR alpha and beta repertoires across multiple tumor regions, matched nontumor lung and blood in non-small cell lung cancer. Overall results and qualifications from the work: Additional single-cell paired TCR alpha and beta sequencing was considered necessary to confirm, at a functional level, the hypothesis that regional TCRs recognize regional mutations. TCR-seq coverage of tumor T cells was estimated at only approximately 7% for alpha chains and around 14% for beta chains. The tumor nonsynonymous mutation count correlated with the number of expanded intratumoral alpha and beta TCRs. Counts of ubiquitous and regional expanded TCRs correlated with counts of ubiquitous and regional nonsynonymous mutations, respectively.

As for this clonotype: The clone's antigen remains unknown. Within one base of it there is no much larger clone, and no base qualities were kept.

The sample's time point label, in plain terms: sample taken at primary tumor resection. Donors were 65 to 85 patients with early-stage, untreated non-small cell lung cancer from the lung TRACERx cohort. Without any cell sorting, TCR sequencing was performed on whole RNA extracted either from tumor and nontumor lung tissue or from cryopreserved PBMC samples. Only patients for whom sufficient RNA was available from at least two tumor regions were selected for TCR sequencing. Tumor and adjacent nontumor lung specimens were reviewed by a lung pathologist before selection. Receptors were amplified or captured by 5' RACE. The sample was run on a NextSeq 500. To allow correction of PCR and sequencing errors, the TCR library protocol tagged every TCR cDNA molecule with a unique molecular identifier. The paper's processing steps were these. TCR identification, UMI-based error correction and CDR3 extraction were all carried out with Decombinator tools. TCRs above a frequency of 2 per 1,000, corresponding to the top 1% of the tumor frequency distribution, were defined as expanded. Expanded tumor TCRs were classed as regional if statistically deemed absent (corrected P<0.05) from at least one tumor region, otherwise ubiquitous. Rényi diversity was computed with the R vegan package after subsampling each repertoire 100 times to 5,000 TCRs. CDR3 similarity networks were built from amino acid triplet string-kernel similarity, with CDR3s being connected when pairwise similarity was above 0.82. The public reads were reprocessed in TCRdb via fastp at Q25 and MiXCR, keeping in-frame beta chains. Each entry is one CDR3 protein sequence, shown with its most common DNA and genes. TCRdb's processing, not the authors', yielded these V and J calls. The sample records over 3,500 distinct CDR3 sequences, 8.5% of which are singletons. About 8.9% of the sample lies in the top ten.

The receptor's source is a male donor with early-stage non-small cell lung cancer. The sample consisted of lung tumor tissue, taken at surgery.

The CDR3 region has the sequence CASSLRKSPQYF. The DNA sequence is as follows: TGTGCCAGCAGCCTACGTAAATCCCCCCAGTACTTC. The sequence is built from TRBV7-2 and TRBJ2-4, with no D gene named confidently. CDR1 is given as SGHTA and CDR2 as FQGNSA, both from the germline V gene. At the junction V is shortened by 5 bases and J by 13 bases, with 15 bases in between. There are 12 amino acids in the CDR3, from cysteine to phenylalanine inclusive. The CDR3 DNA has 36 bases and is translated from base 1.